This entry lists 6 T cell receptor beta chains sequenced from one sample in a study of OX40 agonist ivuxolimab in advanced cancers. Sequencing used immunoSEQ multiplex PCR; TCRdb keeps in-frame clones, though not all of them. The sample consists of some 68,000 clones, 85% to 90% of them appearing once. Specimen: CD4+ or CD8+ T cells sorted from blood, collected in a trial of the OX40 agonist ivuxolimab. The receptors here all came from an adult with an advanced solid tumor such as melanoma, head and neck, liver or kidney cancer.

The chain employs TRBV5-1 and TRBJ1-4; 12 bases match TRBD1. The CDR3 is 17 amino acids. From germline, CDR1 is SGHRS and CDR2 YFSETQ. Losses at the gene ends were 0 bases for V and 1 base for J; bases not matched to a gene: 1. The chain's CDR3 is CASSLGDRGLTNEKLFF. CDR3 bases: TGCGCCAGCAGCTTGGGGGACAGGGGGCTAACTAATGAAAAACTGTTTTTT.

The rearrangement joins TRBV29-1 to TRBJ2-1; 7 bases fit TRBD1. This CDR3 region has 15 residues. Germline trimming cut 6 bases from V and 6 bases from J; bases unmatched to any gene: 14. Germline-derived CDR1 and CDR2 are SQVTM and ANQGSEA. The chain's CDR3 is CSVVTGLDKGNEQFF. CDR3 nucleotide sequence: TGCAGCGTGGTGACAGGGCTTGACAAGGGCAATGAGCAGTTCTTC.

The chain couples TRBV5-6 to TRBJ1-2, with TRBD1 identical over 8 bases. Germline trimming cut 4 bases from V and 4 bases from J; bases unmatched to any gene: 6. Germline-derived CDR1 and CDR2 are SGHDT and YYEEEE. CDR3 length: 14 residues. Written as DNA, the CDR3 is TGTGCCAGCAGCGGGGGACAGGCGTTCTATGGCTACACCTTC. Protein: CASSGGQAFYGYTF. Combining the CDR3 with reference TRBV5-6 and TRBJ1-2 gives the whole variable domain DAGVTQSPTHLIKTRGQQVTLRCSPKSGHDTVSWYQQALGQGPQFIFQYYEEEERQRGNFPDRFSGHQFPNYSSELNVNALLLGDSALYLCASSGGQAFYGYTFGSGTRLTVV.

For the CDR3, the DNA is TGTGCCAGCAGCTTACCGTTCTCCCGGGACAGCTTGCAGCCCCAGCATTTT. Translating it yields CASSLPFSRDSLQPQHF. This rearrangement joins TRBV11-2 to TRBJ1-5, with 7 bases matching TRBD1. Per the germline V gene, CDR1 is SGHAT and CDR2 is FQNNGV. The CDR3 totals 17 residues. The junction had 14 bases not matched to a gene; V was cut back by 2 bases and J by 7 bases.

The chain uses TRBV5-6 and TRBJ2-5; 7 bases are a match to TRBD2. Germline V gene sequence: CDR1 SGHDT, CDR2 YYEEEE. This CDR3 is built from 14 residues. V trimming: 3 bases; J trimming: 1 base; junction bases outside the gene matches: 3. The CDR3 loop is CASSWGGIQETQYF. As DNA, the CDR3 is TGTGCCAGCAGCTGGGGGGGAATCCAAGAGACCCAGTACTTC. The entire variable domain, with the rest obtained from reference TRBV5-6 and TRBJ2-5, is as follows: DAGVTQSPTHLIKTRGQQVTLRCSPKSGHDTVSWYQQALGQGPQFIFQYYEEEERQRGNFPDRFSGHQFPNYSSELNVNALLLGDSALYLCASSWGGIQETQYFGPGTRLLVL.

The chain is built from TRBV7-6 and TRBJ2-2; D is perhaps TRBD2 (5 bases). CDR1 and CDR2 from the germline V gene are SGHVS and FNYEAQ. The CDR3 extends over 12 amino acids. Trimming pared 3 bases from V and 8 bases from J, leaving 7 bases between. CDR3 loop: CASSFSGGELFF. The CDR3 nucleotides are TGTGCCAGCAGCTTCAGCGGTGGGGAGCTGTTTTTT.